This paragraph covers one T cell receptor beta chain sequence. The antigen is not known. The germline V gene encodes CDR1 MNHEY and CDR2 SVGEGT. The CDR3 length is 13 residues. V was cut by 5 bases and J by 5 bases, with 10 bases left in between. This sample is drawn from a study of T cell responses to AZD1222 COVID-19 vaccine. Study-wide context: Whether given at about 4 or about 12 weeks, second doses were pooled. Whole-study results and caveats: Possibly, clonal diversity was underestimated; donors were largely white British and included more females. Seropositive status at baseline applied to only six AZD1222 recipients.

The protocol was immunoSEQ multiplex PCR, while the TCRdb copy is restricted to in-frame clones and leaves out a portion. The table lists some 160,000 clones, 85% to 95% of them singletons. This clonotype was obtained from an adult in good health. This chain connects TRBV6-2 or TRBV6-3 to TRBJ2-1; D may correspond to TRBD1 or TRBD2 (6 bases each). Specimen: peripheral blood, collected on day 0 of AZD1222 vaccination. Here the CDR3 reads CASSHGGHNEQFF. The DNA of the CDR3 is TGTGCCAGCAGTCACGGGGGCCACAATGAGCAGTTCTTC.